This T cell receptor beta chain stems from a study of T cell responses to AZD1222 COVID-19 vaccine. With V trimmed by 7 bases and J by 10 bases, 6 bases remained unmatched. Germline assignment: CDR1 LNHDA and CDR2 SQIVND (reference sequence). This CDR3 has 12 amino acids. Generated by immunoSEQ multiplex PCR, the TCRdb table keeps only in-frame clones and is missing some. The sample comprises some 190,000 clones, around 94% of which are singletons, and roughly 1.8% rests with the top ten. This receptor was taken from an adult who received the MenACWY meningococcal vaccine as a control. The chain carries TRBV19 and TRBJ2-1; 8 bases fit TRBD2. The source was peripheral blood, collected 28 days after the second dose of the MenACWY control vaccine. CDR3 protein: CASNYPGGEQFF. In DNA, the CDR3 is TGTGCCAGTAATTATCCGGGAGGGGAGCAGTTCTTC. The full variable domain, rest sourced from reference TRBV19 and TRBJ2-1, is DGGITQSPKYLFRKEGQNVTLSCEQNLNHDAMYWYRQDPGQGLRLIYYSQIVNDFQKGDIAEGYSVSREKKESFPLTVTSAQKNPTAFYLCASNYPGGEQFFGPGTRLTVL.